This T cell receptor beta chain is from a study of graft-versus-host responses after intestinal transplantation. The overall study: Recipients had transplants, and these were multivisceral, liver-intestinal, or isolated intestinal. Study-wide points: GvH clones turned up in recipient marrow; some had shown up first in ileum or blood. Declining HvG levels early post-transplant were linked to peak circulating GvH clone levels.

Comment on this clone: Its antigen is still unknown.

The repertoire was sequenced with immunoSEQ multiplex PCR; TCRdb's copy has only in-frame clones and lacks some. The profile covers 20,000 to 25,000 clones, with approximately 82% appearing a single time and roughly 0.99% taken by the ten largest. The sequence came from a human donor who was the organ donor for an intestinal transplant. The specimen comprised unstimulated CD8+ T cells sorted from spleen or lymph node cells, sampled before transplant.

For the CDR3, the DNA is TGTGCCAGCAGCTTAGATTCCCGGACAGGGGTCTACGAGCAGTACTTC. Translating gives CASSLDSRTGVYEQYF. The gene calls are TRBV11-3 and TRBJ2-7; 9 bases agree with TRBD1. Germline-derived CDR1 and CDR2 are SGHNT and YENEEA. The junction had 6 bases not matched to a gene; V was cut back by 0 bases and J by 3 bases. The CDR3 loop spans 16 amino acids.